This entry concerns a single T cell receptor (beta chain). What it recognizes is unknown. The sample carries other DNA sequences with the same CDR3. The sample originates from a study of shared clonotypes between healthy human individuals. The naive CD8 fraction comprised CD45RO-negative cells positively selected for CCR7 and excluded terminally differentiated effector memory CD45RA+ cells. Generated by immunoSEQ multiplex PCR, the TCRdb table keeps only in-frame clones and is missing some. This sample has roughly 770,000 clones, with approximately 96% found just once. Study findings and constraints: The represented genetic and exposure-history diversity was limited by the small number of donors. Blood alone was sampled, and tissue repertoires likely differ. Four donors held about 5% of naive CD4 clonotypes in common.

This receptor was taken from a man aged 25 to 40 in good health. Sequencing was performed on naive CD8+ T cells sorted from blood.

CDR3 protein: CASSLGTSAYEQYF. The DNA for the CDR3 is TGTGCCAGCAGCTTGGGGACATCTGCCTACGAGCAGTACTTC. This chain uses TRBV11-2 with TRBJ2-7, with TRBD1 as a possible D gene (6 bases). This CDR3 region has 14 residues. Trimming stripped 3 bases from V and 2 bases from J, with 11 bases between. CDR1 and CDR2 from the germline V gene are SGHAT and FQNNGV.